This T cell receptor beta chain derives from a study of T-cell reconstitution after alpha-beta-depleted transplantation in children. Findings and limits, study-wide: Diversity and T-cell counts at one year after transplant derived mostly from new T cells. Reportedly, alpha-beta T cells present about two months post-transplant originated from several hundred expanded clones of graft origin.

This clonotype has a handful of counts. Its specificity is unknown. Library preparation (for TCRbeta) was performed with unique molecular identifiers. TCRdb called the PCR reads again in MiXCR, with one record for every CDR3 protein. The sample gives approximately 130,000 distinct CDR3 sequences, about a tenth of which show up once; 24% is in the top ten. Germline V gene lookup returns CDR1 SGHKS and CDR2 YYEKEE (reference sequence). The CDR3 sequence is 12 residues long. Between the trimmed V and J ends, which lost 2 bases and 4 bases, there was a span of 6 bases. The chain carries TRBV5-5 and TRBJ1-2; D gene unclear. Here the sequenced sample was PBMCs, mostly from graft donor cells, taken 180 days after TCRalphabeta/CD19-depleted stem cell transplant. The sequence was obtained from a girl under two years old who had a stem cell transplant for combined immunodeficiency, so the T cells may come from the graft donor. In DNA form, the CDR3 reads TGTGCCAGCAGCTTTTGGGTCTATGGCTACACCTTC. Translating gives CASSFWVYGYTF.